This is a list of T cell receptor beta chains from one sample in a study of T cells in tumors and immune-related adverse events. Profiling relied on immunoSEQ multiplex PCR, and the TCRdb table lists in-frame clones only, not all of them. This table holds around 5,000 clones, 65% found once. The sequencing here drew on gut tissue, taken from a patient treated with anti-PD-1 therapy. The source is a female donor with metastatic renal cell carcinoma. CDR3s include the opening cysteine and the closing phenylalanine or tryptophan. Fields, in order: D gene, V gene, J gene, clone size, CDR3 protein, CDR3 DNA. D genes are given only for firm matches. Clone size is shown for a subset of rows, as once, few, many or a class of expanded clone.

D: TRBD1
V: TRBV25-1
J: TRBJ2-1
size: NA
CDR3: CASSEWDRGQFF
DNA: TGTGCCAGCAGTGAATGGGACAGGGGGCAGTTCTTC

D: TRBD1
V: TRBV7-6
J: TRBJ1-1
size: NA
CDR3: CASSLTGAEAFF
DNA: TGTGCCAGCAGCTTGACAGGGGCTGAAGCTTTCTTT

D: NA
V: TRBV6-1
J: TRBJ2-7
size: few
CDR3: CASSELGGEQYF
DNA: TGTGCCAGCAGTGAGTTGGGGGGCGAGCAGTACTTC

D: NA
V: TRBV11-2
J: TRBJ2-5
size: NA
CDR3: CASSLGALGGQETQYF
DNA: TGTGCCAGCAGCTTGGGGGCACTAGGGGGGCAAGAGACCCAGTACTTC

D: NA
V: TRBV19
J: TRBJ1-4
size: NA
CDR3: CASSIARVEEKLFF
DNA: TGTGCCAGTAGTATTGCCAGGGTTGAAGAAAAACTGTTTTTT

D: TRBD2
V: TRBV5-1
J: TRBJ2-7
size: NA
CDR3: CASSLAAAGGYEQYF
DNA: TGCGCCAGCAGCTTGGCGGCTGCGGGGGGCTACGAGCAGTACTTC

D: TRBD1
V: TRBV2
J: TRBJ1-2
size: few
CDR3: CANGQGVGYTF
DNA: TGTGCCAACGGACAGGGGGTTGGCTACACCTTC

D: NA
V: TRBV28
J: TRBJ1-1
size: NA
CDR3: CASSPLTGKGEAFF
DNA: TGTGCCAGCAGTCCCCTAACAGGAAAAGGTGAAGCTTTCTTT

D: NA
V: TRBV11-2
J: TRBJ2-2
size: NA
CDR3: CASSFSGPLPGELFF
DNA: TGTGCCAGCAGCTTCTCAGGGCCTCTACCCGGGGAGCTGTTTTTT

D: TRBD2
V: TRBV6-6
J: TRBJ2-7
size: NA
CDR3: CASSSAGTSGYEQYF
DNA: TGTGCCAGCAGTTCGGCCGGGACTAGCGGCTACGAGCAGTACTTC

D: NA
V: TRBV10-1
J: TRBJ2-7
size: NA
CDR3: CASSDAGTSYEQYF
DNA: TGCGCCAGCAGTGACGCGGGCACCTCCTACGAGCAGTACTTC

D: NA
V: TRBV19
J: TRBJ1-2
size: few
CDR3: CASSRASQLITF
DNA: TGTGCCAGTAGTAGAGCATCACAACTCATCACTTTC

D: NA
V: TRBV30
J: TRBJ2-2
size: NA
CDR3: CAWSRLGLTGELFF
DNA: TGTGCCTGGAGTCGGCTAGGACTCACCGGGGAGCTGTTTTTT

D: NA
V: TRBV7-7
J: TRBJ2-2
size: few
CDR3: CASSPRAGAGTGELFF
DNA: TGTGCCAGCAGCCCCAGGGCGGGGGCGGGCACCGGGGAGCTGTTTTTT

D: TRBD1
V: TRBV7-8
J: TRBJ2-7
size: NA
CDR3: CASSRTGDYEQYF
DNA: TGTGCCAGCTCCCGGACAGGGGACTACGAGCAGTACTTC

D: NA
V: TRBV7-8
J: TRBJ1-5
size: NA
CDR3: CASGIISNQPQHF
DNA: TGTGCCAGCGGGATCATTAGCAATCAGCCCCAGCATTTT

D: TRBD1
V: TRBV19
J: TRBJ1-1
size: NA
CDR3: CASSIVGRGTTEAFF
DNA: TGTGCCAGTAGTATAGTGGGCAGGGGGACCACTGAAGCTTTCTTT

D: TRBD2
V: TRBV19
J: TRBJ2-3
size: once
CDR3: CASSALAGTDTQYF
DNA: TGTGCCAGTAGTGCCCTAGCGGGCACAGATACGCAGTATTTT

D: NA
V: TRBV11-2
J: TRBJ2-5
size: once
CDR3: CASSLGHAETQYF
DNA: TGTGCCAGCAGCTTGGGGCATGCCGAGACCCAGTACTTC

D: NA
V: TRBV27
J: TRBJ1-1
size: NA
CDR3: CASTLTHYSNEAFF
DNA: TGTGCCAGCACCCTTACCCATTACAGTAACGAAGCTTTCTTT

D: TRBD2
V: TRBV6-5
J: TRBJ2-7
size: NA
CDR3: CASKTSGYELYF
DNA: TGTGCCAGCAAGACTAGCGGATATGAGCTGTACTTC

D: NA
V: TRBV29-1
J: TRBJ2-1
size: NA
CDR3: CSVTPTGYNEQFF
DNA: TGCAGCGTTACTCCGACAGGTTACAATGAGCAGTTCTTC

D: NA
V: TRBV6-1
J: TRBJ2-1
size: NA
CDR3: CASSLYYREDNEQFF
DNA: TGTGCCAGCAGTCTTTATTACAGGGAGGACAATGAGCAGTTCTTC

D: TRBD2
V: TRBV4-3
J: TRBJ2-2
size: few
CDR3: CASSQALVAGGRRTGELFF
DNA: TGCGCCAGCAGCCAAGCGTTGGTAGCGGGGGGCCGGCGGACCGGGGAGCTGTTTTTT

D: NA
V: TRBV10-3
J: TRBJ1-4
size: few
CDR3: CAISPTRSATNEKLFF
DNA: TGTGCCATCAGTCCCACCAGGTCAGCAACTAATGAAAAACTGTTTTTT

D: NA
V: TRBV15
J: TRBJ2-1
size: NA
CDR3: CATSRETTSYNEQFF
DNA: TGTGCCACCAGCAGAGAAACGACCTCCTACAATGAGCAGTTCTTC

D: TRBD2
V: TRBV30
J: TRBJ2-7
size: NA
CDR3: CAWRYGRSEQYF
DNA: TGTGCCTGGAGGTACGGGAGGAGCGAGCAGTACTTC

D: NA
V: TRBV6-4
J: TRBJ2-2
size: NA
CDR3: CASSDSRNTGELFF
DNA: TGTGCCAGCAGTGACTCCCGGAACACCGGGGAGCTGTTTTTT

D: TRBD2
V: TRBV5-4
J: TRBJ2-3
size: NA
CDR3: CASSLGGYGGRPRDTQYF
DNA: TGTGCCAGCAGCTTGGGGGGCTACGGCGGGAGGCCCAGGGATACGCAGTATTTT

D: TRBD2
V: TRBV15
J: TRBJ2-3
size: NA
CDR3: CATSRTSGRWSDTQYF
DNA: TGTGCCACCAGCAGGACTAGCGGGAGGTGGTCAGATACGCAGTATTTT

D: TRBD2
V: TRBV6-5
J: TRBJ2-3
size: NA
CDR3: CASSLQRGRTDTQYF
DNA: TGTGCCAGCAGTTTACAGCGGGGGCGCACAGATACGCAGTATTTT

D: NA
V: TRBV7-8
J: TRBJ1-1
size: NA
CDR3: CASSKTDVKNTEAFF
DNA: TGTGCCAGCAGCAAGACGGACGTAAAGAACACTGAAGCTTTCTTT

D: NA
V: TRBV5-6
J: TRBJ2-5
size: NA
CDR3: CASSSRYGGVALQETQYF
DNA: TGTGCCAGCAGCTCACGATACGGTGGGGTAGCCCTCCAAGAGACCCAGTACTTC

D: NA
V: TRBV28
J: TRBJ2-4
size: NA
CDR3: CATSLAKNIQYF
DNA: TGTGCCACCTCCTTAGCCAAAAACATTCAGTACTTC

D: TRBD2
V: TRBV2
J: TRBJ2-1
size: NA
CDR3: CASSEFGTSAYNEQFF
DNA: TGTGCCAGCAGTGAATTTGGGACTAGCGCCTACAATGAGCAGTTCTTC

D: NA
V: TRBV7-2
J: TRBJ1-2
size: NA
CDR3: CASSRDRNYGYTF
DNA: TGTGCCAGCAGCCGCGACAGGAACTATGGCTACACCTTC

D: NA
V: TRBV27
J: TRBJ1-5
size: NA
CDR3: CASSLGGIQPQHF
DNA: TGTGCCAGCAGTCTGGGGGGGATCCAACCCCAGCATTTT

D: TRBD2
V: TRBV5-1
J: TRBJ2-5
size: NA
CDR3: CASSSRRLANGGETQYF
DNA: TGCGCCAGCAGCTCACGAAGACTAGCGAATGGGGGGGAGACCCAGTACTTC

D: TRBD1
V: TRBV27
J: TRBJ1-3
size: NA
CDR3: CASRGGTGGFSGNTIYF
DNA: TGTGCCAGCAGAGGAGGGACAGGGGGCTTCTCTGGAAACACCATATATTTT

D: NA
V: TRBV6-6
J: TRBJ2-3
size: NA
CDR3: CASSYVEHTDTQYF
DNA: TGTGCCAGCAGTTACGTCGAACACACAGATACGCAGTATTTT

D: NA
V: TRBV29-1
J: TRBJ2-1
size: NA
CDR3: CSVCLRRSSYNEQFF
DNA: TGCAGCGTTTGCCTGAGGCGGTCCTCCTACAATGAGCAGTTCTTC

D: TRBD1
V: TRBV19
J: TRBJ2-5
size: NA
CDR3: CASSMTGTGKETQYF
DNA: TGTGCCAGTAGTATGACCGGGACAGGGAAAGAGACCCAGTACTTC